The 11 T cell receptor beta chains presented below share a single source sample, sequenced in a study of post-analysis software for immune sequencing data. These receptors' targets are unknown. The authors incorporated unique molecular identifiers into the TCR beta cDNA libraries. A single record per CDR3 protein comes from TCRdb applying MiXCR to the PCR reads. The sample records 380,000 or so distinct CDR3 sequences, roughly 38% being singletons. Study-wide findings and caveats: Compared with controls, patients had more of about 5 TRBV segments, including TRBV5-6, TRBV5-1 and TRBV20-1.

The sequencing sample was made of blood. These receptors were taken from a girl under 18 with multiple sclerosis.

As for this clonotype: This may be a read error, as it is one base from a much larger clone. The chain combines TRBV12-3 or TRBV12-4 with TRBJ2-7, with a possible D match to TRBD2 (5 bases). There are 15 residues in the CDR3. CDR3 DNA sequence: TGTACCAGCAGTCCACGCAGCGGATCCTCCTACGAGCAGTACTTC. This gives the protein CTSSPRSGSSYEQYF.

This clonotype was picked up a small number of times. The rearrangement joins TRBV7-9 to TRBJ2-3; possible D gene TRBD2, 5 bases. The V gene's germline CDR1 is SEHNR and CDR2 FQNEAQ (reference sequence). The CDR3 runs 14 residues. V lost 5 bases and J lost 6, with 15 bases in between. The CDR3 protein is CASSKPEGTDTQYF. Written as DNA, the CDR3 is TGTGCCAGCAGCAAACCAGAGGGTACCGATACGCAGTATTTT.

V gene TRBV5-1 combines with J gene TRBJ2-2, with TRBD1 matching 8 bases. The V segment lost 0 bases and the J segment 7 bases; nucleotides outside the gene matches: 5. Germline lookup yields CDR1 SGHRS and CDR2 YFSETQ. The CDR3 has 15 residues. The CDR3 is CASSLDPGGLGELFF. DNA of the CDR3: TGCGCCAGCAGCTTGGATCCAGGGGGCCTCGGGGAGCTGTTTTTT.

This clonotype was observed a few times. The V and J genes are TRBV7-2 and TRBJ2-1; 10 positions agree with TRBD2. This CDR3 spans 15 amino acids. The V gene end was trimmed by 5 bases and the J gene end by 8 bases; junction bases not matched to a gene: 9. The germline V gene encodes CDR1 SGHTA and CDR2 FQGNSA. CDR3 loop: CASSRASGGAYEQFF. The DNA for the CDR3 is TGTGCCAGCAGCAGGGCAAGCGGGGGGGCCTATGAGCAGTTCTTC.

This clonotype was detected a few times. This chain links TRBV15 with TRBJ1-2, with 8 bases identical to TRBD1. The V segment lost 5 bases and the J segment 13 bases; nucleotides outside the gene matches: 9. Germline V gene data show CDR1 as LNHNV and CDR2 as YYDKDF (reference sequence). This CDR3 has 12 amino acids. The CDR3 loop is CATSAQGAEGTF. CDR3 DNA sequence: TGTGCCACCAGCGCTCAGGGGGCGGAAGGCACCTTC.

This clonotype was recorded a few times. The chain recombines TRBV5-5 with TRBJ1-1; no firm D call. V lost 0 bases and J 4 bases, leaving 7 bases between the germline ends. CDR1 is SGHKS, CDR2 YYEKEE, per germline (reference sequence). This CDR3 spans 13 amino acids. This CDR3 reads CASSLDPSTEAFF. The CDR3 nucleotides are TGTGCCAGCAGCTTGGACCCCTCCACTGAAGCTTTCTTT. The whole variable domain, remainder taken from reference TRBV5-5 and TRBJ1-1, is DAGVTQSPTHLIKTRGQQVTLRCSPISGHKSVSWYQQVLGQGPQFIFQYYEKEERGRGNFPDRFSARQFPNYSSELNVNALLLGDSALYLCASSLDPSTEAFFGQGTRLTVV.

The genes are TRBV29-1 and TRBJ2-1, with D hard to call. Trimming pared 6 bases from V and 9 bases from J, leaving 9 bases between. The germline gives CDR1 SQVTM, CDR2 ANQGSEA. The CDR3 consists of 10 residues. The chain's CDR3 is CSVVWGEQFF. The CDR3 region has the DNA TGCAGCGTAGTATGGGGTGAGCAGTTCTTC.

This sequence joins TRBV20-1 and TRBJ1-2; 7 bases are shared with TRBD1. The trim removed 4 bases at V and 6 bases at J, leaving 5 bases unmatched. Germline assignment: CDR1 DFQATT and CDR2 SNEGSKA (reference sequence). This CDR3 comprises 12 residues. Here the CDR3 reads CSAINRGDGYTF. The CDR3, as DNA: TGCAGTGCTATCAACAGGGGTGATGGCTACACCTTC.

The rearrangement joins TRBV11-2 to TRBJ2-1, with TRBD2 matching over 10 bases. The CDR3 is made up of 16 amino acids. CDR1 and CDR2 from the germline V gene are SGHAT and FQNNGV. V trimming: 5 bases; J trimming: 4 bases; junction bases outside the gene matches: 8. The CDR3 nucleotides are TGTGCCAGCAGCCCTAATCTAGCGGGGGTGTACAATGAGCAGTTCTTC. Amino acid sequence: CASSPNLAGVYNEQFF.

The genes are TRBV7-2 and TRBJ2-1, with TRBD2 identical over 8 bases. Germline V CDR1 and CDR2: SGHTA, FQGNSA. Trimming took 5 bases from V and 8 from J; bases not matched to a gene: 14. The CDR3 length is 16 residues. The CDR3 coding sequence is TGTGCCAGCAGCACACTGCGGGGGGCCGTATGGCATGAGCAGTTCTTC. Translating gives CASSTLRGAVWHEQFF.

This clonotype was seen a few times. V and J are TRBV4-2 and TRBJ1-2; no reliable D call. V was cut by 4 bases and J by 4 bases, with 10 bases left in between. Germline lookup yields CDR1 LGHNA and CDR2 YNFKEQ. The CDR3 spans 13 residues. The CDR3 loop is CASSPGKSYGYTF. For the CDR3, the DNA is TGTGCCAGCAGCCCCGGCAAGAGCTATGGCTACACCTTC.